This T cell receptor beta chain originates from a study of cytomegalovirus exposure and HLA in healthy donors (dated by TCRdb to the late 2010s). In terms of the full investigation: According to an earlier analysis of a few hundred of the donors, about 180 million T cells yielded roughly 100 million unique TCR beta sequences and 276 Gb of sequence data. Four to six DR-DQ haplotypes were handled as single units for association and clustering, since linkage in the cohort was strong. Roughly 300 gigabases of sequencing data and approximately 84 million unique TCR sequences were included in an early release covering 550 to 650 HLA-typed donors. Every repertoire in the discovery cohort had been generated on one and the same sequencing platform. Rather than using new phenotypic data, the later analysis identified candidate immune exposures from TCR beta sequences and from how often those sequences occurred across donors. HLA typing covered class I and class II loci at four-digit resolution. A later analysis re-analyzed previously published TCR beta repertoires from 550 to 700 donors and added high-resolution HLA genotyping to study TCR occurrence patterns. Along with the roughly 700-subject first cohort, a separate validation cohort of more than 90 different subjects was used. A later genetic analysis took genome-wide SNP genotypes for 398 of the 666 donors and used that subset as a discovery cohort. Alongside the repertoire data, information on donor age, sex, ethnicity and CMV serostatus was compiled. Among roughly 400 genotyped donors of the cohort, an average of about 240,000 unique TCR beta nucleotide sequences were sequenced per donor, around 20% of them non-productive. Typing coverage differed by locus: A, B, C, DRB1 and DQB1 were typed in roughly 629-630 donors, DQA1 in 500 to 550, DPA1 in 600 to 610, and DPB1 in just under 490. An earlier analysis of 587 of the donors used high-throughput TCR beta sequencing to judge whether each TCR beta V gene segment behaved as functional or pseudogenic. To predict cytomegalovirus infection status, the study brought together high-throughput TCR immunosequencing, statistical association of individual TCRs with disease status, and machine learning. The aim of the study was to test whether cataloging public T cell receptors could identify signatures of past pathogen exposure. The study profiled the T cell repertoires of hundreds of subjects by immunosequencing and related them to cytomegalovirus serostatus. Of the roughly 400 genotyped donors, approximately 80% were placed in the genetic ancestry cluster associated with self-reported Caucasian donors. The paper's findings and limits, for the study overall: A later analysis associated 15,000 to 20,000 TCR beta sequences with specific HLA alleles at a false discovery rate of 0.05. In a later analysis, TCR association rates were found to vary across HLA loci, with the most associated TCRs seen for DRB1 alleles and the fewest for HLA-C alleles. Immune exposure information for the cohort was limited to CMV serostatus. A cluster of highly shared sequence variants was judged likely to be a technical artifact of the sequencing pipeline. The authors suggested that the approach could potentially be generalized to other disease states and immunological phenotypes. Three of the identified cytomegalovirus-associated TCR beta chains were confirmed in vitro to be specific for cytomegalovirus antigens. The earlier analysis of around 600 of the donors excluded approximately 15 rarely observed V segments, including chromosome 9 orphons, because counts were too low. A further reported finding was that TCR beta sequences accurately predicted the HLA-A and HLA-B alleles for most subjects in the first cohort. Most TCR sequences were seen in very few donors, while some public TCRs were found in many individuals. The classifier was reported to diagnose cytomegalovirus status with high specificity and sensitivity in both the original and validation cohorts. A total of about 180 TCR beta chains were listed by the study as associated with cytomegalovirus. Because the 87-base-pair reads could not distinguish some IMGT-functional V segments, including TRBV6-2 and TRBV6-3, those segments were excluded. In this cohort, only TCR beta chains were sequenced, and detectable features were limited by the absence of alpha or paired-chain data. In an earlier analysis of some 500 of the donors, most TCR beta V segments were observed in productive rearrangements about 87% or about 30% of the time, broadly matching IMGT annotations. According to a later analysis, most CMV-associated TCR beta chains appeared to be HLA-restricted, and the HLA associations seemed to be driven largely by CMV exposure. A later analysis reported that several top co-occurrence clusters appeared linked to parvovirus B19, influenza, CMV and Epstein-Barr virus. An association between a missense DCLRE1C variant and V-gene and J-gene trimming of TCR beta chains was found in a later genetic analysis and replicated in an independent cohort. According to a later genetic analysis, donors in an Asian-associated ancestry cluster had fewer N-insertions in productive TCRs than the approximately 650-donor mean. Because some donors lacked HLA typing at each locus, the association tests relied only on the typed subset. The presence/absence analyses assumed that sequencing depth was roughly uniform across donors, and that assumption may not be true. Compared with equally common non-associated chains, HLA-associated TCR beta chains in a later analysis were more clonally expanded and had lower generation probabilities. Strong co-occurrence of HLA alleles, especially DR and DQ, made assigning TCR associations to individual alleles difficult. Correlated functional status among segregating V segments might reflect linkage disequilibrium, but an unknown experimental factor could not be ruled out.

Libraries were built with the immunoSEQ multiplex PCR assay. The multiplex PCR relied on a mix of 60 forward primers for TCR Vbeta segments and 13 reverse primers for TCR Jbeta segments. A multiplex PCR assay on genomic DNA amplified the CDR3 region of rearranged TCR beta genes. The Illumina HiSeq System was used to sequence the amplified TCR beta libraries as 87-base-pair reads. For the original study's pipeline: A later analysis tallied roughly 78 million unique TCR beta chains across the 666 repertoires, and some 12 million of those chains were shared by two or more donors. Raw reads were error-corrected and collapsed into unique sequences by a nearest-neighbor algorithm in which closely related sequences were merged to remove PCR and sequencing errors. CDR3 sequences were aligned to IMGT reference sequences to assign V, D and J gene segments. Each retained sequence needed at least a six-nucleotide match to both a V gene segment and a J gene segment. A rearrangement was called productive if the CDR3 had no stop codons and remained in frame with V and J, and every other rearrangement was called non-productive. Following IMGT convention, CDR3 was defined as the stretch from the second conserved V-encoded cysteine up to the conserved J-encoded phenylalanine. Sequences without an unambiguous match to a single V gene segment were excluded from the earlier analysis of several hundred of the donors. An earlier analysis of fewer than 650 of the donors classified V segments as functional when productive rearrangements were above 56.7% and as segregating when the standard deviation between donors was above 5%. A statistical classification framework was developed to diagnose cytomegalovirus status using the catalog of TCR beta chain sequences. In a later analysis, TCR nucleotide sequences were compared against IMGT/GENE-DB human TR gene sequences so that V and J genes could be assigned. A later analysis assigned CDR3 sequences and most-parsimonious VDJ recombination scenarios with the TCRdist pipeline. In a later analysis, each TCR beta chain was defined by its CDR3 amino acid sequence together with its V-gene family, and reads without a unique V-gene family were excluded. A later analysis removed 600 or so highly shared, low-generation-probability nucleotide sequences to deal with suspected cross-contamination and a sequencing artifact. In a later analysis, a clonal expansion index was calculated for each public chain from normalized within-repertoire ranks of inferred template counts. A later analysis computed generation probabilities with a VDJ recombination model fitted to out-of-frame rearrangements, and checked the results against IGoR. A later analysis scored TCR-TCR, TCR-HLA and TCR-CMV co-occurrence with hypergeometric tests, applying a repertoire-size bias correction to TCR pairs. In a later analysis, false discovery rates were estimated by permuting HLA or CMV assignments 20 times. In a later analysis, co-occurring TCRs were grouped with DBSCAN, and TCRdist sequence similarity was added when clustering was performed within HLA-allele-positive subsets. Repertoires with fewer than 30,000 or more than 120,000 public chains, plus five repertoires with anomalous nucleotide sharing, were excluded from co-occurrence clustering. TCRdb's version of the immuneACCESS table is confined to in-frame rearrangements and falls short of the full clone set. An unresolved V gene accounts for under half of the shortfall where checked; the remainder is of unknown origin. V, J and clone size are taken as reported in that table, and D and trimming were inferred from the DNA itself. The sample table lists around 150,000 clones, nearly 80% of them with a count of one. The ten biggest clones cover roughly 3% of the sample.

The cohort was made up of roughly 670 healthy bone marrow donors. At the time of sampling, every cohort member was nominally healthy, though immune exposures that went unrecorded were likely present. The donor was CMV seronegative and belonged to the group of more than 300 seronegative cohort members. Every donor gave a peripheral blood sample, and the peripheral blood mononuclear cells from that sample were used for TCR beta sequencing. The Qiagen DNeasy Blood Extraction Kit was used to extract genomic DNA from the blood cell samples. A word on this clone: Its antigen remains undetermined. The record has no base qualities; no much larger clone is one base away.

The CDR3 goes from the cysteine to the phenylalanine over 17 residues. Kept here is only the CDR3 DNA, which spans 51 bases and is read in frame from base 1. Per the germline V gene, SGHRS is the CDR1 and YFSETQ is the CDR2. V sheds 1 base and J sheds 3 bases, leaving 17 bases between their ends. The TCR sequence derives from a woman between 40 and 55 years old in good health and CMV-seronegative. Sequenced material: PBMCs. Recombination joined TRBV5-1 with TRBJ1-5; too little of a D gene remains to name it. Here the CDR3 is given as CASSLSEPKPLNQPQHF. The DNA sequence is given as TGCGCCAGCAGCTTGAGCGAGCCCAAGCCTCTCAATCAGCCCCAGCATTTT.